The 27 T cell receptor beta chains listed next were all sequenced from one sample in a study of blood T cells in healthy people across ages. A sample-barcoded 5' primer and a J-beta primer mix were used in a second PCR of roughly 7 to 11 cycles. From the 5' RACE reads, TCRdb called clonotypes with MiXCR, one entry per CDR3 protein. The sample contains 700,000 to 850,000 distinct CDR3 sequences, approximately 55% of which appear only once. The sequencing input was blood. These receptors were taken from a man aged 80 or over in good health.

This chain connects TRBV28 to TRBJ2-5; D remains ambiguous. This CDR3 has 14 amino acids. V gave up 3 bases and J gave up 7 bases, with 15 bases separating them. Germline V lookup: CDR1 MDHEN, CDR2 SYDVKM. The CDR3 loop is CASSFRAAPRTQYF. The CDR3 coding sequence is TGTGCCAGCAGTTTCAGAGCCGCCCCGAGGACCCAGTACTTC. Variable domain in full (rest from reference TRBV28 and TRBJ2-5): DVKVTQSSRYLVKRTGEKVFLECVQDMDHENMFWYRQDPGLGLRLIYFSYDVKMKEKGDIPEGYSVSREKKERFSLILESASTNQTSMYLCASSFRAAPRTQYFGPGTRLLVL.

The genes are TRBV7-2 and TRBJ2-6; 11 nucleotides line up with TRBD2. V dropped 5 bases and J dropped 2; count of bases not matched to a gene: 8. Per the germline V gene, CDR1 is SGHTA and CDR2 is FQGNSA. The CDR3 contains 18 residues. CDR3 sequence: CASSPSSGRSAGANVLTF. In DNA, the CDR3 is TGTGCCAGCAGCCCCTCTAGCGGGAGGTCCGCTGGGGCCAACGTCCTGACTTTC.

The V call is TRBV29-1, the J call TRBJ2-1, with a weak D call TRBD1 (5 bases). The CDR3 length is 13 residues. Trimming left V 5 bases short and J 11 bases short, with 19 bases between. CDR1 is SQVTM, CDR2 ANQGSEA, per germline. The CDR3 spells CSVRQGRANKQFF. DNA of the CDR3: TGCAGCGTTCGCCAGGGCAGGGCAAATAAGCAGTTCTTC.

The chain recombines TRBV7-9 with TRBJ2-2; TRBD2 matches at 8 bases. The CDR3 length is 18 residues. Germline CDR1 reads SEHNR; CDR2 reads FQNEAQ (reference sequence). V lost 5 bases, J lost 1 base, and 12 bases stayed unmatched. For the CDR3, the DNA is TGTGCCAGCAGCGGTCCCTCTCTAGCGGGCCTGAACACCGGGGAGCTGTTTTTT. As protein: CASSGPSLAGLNTGELFF.

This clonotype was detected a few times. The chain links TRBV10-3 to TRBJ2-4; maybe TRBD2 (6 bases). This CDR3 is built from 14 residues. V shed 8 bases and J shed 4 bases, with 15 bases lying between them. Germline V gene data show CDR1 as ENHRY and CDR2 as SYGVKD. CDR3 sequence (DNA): TGTGCCATCGGTCGGAGGGATGGTAAAAACATTCAGTACTTC. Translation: CAIGRRDGKNIQYF.

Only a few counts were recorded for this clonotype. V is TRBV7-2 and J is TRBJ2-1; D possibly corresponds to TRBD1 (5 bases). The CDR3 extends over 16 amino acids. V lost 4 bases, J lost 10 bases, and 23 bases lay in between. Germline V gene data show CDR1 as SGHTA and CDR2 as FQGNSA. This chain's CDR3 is CASSSRRGVLGLEQFF. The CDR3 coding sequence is TGTGCCAGCAGCTCTAGAAGGGGCGTCCTGGGCCTAGAGCAGTTCTTC.

The CDR3 nucleotides read TGCAGCGTTTACAGGGGAGATGAAAAACTGTTTTTT. Protein: CSVYRGDEKLFF. The V and J genes are TRBV29-1 and TRBJ1-4, with 7 nucleotides matching TRBD1. The CDR3 covers 12 residues. J was trimmed by 6 bases and V by 5 bases; bases with no gene match: 3. CDR1 and CDR2 from the germline V gene are SQVTM and ANQGSEA.

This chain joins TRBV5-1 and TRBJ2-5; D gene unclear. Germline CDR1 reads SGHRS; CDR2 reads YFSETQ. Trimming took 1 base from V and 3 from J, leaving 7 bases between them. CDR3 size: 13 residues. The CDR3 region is CASSLLGKETQYF. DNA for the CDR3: TGCGCCAGCAGCTTGTTGGGTAAAGAGACCCAGTACTTC.

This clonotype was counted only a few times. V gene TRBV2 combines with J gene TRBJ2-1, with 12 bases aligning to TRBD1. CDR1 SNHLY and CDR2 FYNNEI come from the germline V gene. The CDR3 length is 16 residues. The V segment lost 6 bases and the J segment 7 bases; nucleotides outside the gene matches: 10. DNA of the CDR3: TGTGCCAGCAGCTACTGGCGGGACAGGGGGCTGAATGAGCAGTTCTTC. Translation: CASSYWRDRGLNEQFF.

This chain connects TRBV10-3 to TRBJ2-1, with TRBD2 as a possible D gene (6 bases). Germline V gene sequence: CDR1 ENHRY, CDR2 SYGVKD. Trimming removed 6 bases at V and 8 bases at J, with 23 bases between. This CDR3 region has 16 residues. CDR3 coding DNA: TGTGCCATCAGAGGACTAACGGACCGTCCCAGCCATGAGCAGTTCTTC. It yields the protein CAIRGLTDRPSHEQFF.

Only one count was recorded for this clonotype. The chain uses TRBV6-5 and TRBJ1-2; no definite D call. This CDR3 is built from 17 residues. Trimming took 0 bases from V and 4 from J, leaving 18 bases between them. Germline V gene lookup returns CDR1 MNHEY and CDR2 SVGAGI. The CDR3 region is CASSYSAAGRGVYGYTF. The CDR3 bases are TGTGCCAGCAGTTACTCCGCGGCAGGTCGTGGGGTCTATGGCTACACCTTC.

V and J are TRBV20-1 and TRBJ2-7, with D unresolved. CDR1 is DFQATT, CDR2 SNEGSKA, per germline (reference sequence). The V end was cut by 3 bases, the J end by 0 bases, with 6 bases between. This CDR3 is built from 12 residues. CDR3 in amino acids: CSASRSSYEQYF. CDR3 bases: TGCAGTGCTAGCCGTAGCTCCTACGAGCAGTACTTC.

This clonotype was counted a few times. CDR3 in DNA: TGTGCCACCAGGGGGACAGGGTGGTTGAACACTGAAGCTTTCTTT. This encodes CATRGTGWLNTEAFF. The genes are TRBV10-3 and TRBJ1-1, with TRBD1 matching over 9 bases. The V gene end was trimmed by 10 bases and the J gene end by 0 bases; junction bases not matched to a gene: 9. Germline V lookup: CDR1 ENHRY, CDR2 SYGVKD. The CDR3 has 15 residues.

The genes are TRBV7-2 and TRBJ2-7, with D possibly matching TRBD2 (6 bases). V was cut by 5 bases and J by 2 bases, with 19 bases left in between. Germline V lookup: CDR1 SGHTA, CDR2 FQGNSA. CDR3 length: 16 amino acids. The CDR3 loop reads CASSPNSVGGTYEQYF. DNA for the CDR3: TGTGCCAGCAGCCCGAATTCGGTAGGAGGGACCTACGAGCAGTACTTC.

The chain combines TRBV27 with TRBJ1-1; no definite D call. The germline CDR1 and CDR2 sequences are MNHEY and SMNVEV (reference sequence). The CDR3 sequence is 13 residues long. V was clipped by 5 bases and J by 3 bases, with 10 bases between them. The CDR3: CASSATDYTEAFF. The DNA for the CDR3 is TGTGCCAGCAGTGCGACTGACTACACTGAAGCTTTCTTT.

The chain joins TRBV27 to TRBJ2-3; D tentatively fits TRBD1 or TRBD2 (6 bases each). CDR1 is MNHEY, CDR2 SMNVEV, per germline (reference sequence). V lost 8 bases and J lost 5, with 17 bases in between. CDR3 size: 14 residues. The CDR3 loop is CASSESGGRDTQYF. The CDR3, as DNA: TGTGCCAGCTCCGAAAGTGGGGGGCGAGATACGCAGTATTTT.

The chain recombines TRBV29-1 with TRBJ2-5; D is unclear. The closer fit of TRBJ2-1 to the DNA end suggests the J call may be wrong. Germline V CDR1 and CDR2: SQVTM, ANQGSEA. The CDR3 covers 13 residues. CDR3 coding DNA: TGCAGCGTTGAAAGTGGGTCCCAAGAGACCCAGTTCTTC. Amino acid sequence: CSVESGSQETQFF.

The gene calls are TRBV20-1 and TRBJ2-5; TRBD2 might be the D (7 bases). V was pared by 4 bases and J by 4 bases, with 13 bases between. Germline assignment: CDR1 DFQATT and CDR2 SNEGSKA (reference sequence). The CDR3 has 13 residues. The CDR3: CSATPRGRETQYF. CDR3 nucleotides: TGCAGTGCTACCCCGCGGGGGCGAGAGACCCAGTACTTC.

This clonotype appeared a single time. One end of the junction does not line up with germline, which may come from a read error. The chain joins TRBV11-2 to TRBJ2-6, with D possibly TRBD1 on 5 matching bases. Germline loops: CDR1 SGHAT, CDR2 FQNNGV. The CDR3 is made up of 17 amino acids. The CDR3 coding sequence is TGTGCCAGCAGCTTAGGGGGTCCTAACTCTGGGGCCAACGTCCCGACTTTC. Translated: CASSLGGPNSGANVPTF. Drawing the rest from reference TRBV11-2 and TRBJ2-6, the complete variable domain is EAGVAQSPRYKIIEKRQSVAFWCNPISGHATLYWYQQILGQGPKLLIQFQNNGVVDDSQLPKDRFSAERLKGVDSTLKIQPAKLEDSAVYLCASSLGGPNSGANVPTFGAGSRLTVL.

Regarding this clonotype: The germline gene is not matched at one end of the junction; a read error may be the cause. CDR3 region: CGASPVDEQFF. CDR3 nucleotides: TGCGGTGCTAGCCCTGTGGATGAGCAGTTCTTC. The chain combines TRBV20-1 with TRBJ2-1; a weak D match, TRBD2 (5 bases). The germline CDR1 and CDR2 sequences are DFQATT and SNEGSKA (reference sequence). There are 11 residues in the CDR3.

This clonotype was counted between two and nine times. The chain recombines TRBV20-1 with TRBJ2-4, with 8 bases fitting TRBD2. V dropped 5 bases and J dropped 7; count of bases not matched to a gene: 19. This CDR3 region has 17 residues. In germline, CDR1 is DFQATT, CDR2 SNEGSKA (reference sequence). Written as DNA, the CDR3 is TGCAGTGCTTCCCAGCGGGGCGGAGCGGGAGTGGAGAACATTCAGTACTTC. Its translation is CSASQRGGAGVENIQYF.

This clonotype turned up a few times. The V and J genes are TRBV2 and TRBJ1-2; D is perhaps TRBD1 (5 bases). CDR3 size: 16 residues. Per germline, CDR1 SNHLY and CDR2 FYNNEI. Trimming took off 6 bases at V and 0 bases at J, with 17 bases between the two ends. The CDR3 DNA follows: TGTGCCAGCAGCGGGACCGCTTCACTAGCTAACTATGGCTACACCTTC. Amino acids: CASSGTASLANYGYTF.

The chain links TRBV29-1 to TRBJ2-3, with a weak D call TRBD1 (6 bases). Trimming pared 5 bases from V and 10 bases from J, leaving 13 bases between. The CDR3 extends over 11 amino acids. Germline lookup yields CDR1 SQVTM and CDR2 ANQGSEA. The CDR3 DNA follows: TGCAGCGTTCAACAGGGACCGGCGCAGTATTTT. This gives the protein CSVQQGPAQYF.

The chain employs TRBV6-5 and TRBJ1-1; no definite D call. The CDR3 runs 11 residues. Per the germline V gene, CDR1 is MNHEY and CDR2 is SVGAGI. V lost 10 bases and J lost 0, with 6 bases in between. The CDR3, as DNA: TGTGCCACCGCAATGAACACTGAAGCTTTCTTT. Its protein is CATAMNTEAFF.

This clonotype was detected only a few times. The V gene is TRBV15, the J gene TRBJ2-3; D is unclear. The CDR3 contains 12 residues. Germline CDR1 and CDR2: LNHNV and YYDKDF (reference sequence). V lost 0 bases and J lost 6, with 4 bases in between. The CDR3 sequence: CATSRDDDTQYF. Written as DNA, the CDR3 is TGTGCCACCAGCAGAGACGATGATACGCAGTATTTT.

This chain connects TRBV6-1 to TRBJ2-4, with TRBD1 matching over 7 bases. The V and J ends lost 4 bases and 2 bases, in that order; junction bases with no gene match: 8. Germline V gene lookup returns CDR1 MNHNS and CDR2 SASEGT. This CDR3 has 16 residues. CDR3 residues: CASSGTLTGSKNIQYF. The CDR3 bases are TGTGCCAGCAGTGGTACCCTGACAGGGTCCAAAAACATTCAGTACTTC.

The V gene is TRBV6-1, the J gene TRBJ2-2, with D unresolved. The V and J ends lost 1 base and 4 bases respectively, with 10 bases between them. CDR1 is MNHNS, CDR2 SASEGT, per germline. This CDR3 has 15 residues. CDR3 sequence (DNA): TGTGCCAGCAGTGAAGTTCGAGCACCCACCGGGGAGCTGTTTTTT. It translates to CASSEVRAPTGELFF.